Described below is a single T cell receptor beta chain sequence and its context. Antigen unknown. This specimen comes from a study of STAT5B mutations in CD4+ large granular lymphocyte leukemia. Overall study context: Healthy donors showed HLA-associated enrichment of the CDR3 'QG' motif.

Germline V CDR1 and CDR2: DFQATT, SNEGSKA (reference sequence). This CDR3 contains 11 residues. Trimming took off 6 bases at V and 1 base at J, with 6 bases between the two ends. Assay used: immunoSEQ multiplex PCR; TCRdb lists only in-frame clones, some missing. The table records tens of thousands of clones, more than 75% of them present only once. Study results and caveats: Data were not HLA-matched across samples. Top patient clones used TRBV06 genes more often: 8/27 versus 2/35 in controls.

Sequences were obtained from CD4+ T cells from blood buffy coats. The V gene is TRBV20-1, the J gene TRBJ1-1, with no clear D. This sequence was found in a human donor in good health. CDR3 bases: TGCAGTGCGGAGGAGAACACTGAAGCTTTCTTT. Translated, it gives CSAEENTEAFF.